This T cell receptor (beta chain) was captured in a study of blood T cells in healthy people across ages (dated by TCRdb to about 2015). Background for the entire study: In model experiments, template switching captured about one uniquely barcoded TCR beta cDNA molecule for every two T cells. Donors were grouped into four age groups: young (average 16 years), middle-aged (over 35), aged (roughly 67) and long-lived (approximately 78). To avoid experimental bias, donors of different ages were spread randomly across the sequencing lanes. For two donors (one aged 18 to 30 and one aged 80 or older), the study analyzed two additional independent replicas of 1 million unique cDNA reads from the same blood draw. The study measured age-related changes in TCR beta repertoire diversity using deep sequencing normalized with unique cDNA molecular identifiers. Overall study outcomes, separate from this receptor: Observed TCR beta diversity per million T cells fell roughly linearly with age, and a significant reduction was already apparent by age around 40. Because donor CMV infection status was unknown, age-related changes in expanded clonotypes were potentially confounded. Estimates of total diversity based on one million sequenced T cells were regarded as lower bounds and as underestimates. Conclusive comparison of naive and antigen-experienced compartments was prevented by the profiling of bulk unsorted PBMCs. Observed TCR beta diversity correlated strongly with the percentage of naive T cells measured by flow cytometry. Compared with the aged group, the long-lived group had more naive CD4+ T cells, fewer expanded clones and increased TCR diversity, suggesting age selection.

The library was obtained by 5' RACE. Sequencing used an Illumina HiSeq 2500. A second PCR of roughly 6 to 11 cycles was run with a J-beta primer mix and a sample-barcoded 5' primer. A template-switch 5' adaptor carrying 12 random nucleotides introduced a unique molecular identifier onto each TCR beta cDNA molecule. Each sample yielded at least 3 million CDR3-containing paired-end reads. First-strand cDNA was synthesized from all RNA with the Mint cDNA synthesis kit, primed by a TRBC-specific oligonucleotide. Following uracil-DNA glycosylase treatment, a first 18-cycle PCR with universal primers M1SS and BC2_uni_R was performed on all cDNA. The authors' pipeline ran thus. Normalization of each sample was performed by random selection of 1 million high-quality reads, each carrying a distinct molecular identifier. Instead of being binned into consensus sequences, reads that shared molecular identifiers were thrown out. CDR3 identification, clonotype clustering and error correction used MiTCR with a Q25 quality threshold and the strictest error-elimination algorithm. A nonparametric unseen species model using Euler transformation provided a lower-bound estimate of total TCR beta diversity. TCRdb handled the public reads itself, with Q25 trimming in fastp and clone calling in MiXCR, and kept productive beta chains. Records with the same CDR3 protein are collapsed into one entry carrying the most frequent genes and DNA. The V and J calls reflect TCRdb's pipeline rather than the authors' work. The sample contains 850,000 to 1,000,000 distinct CDR3 sequences, roughly 52% of them found a single time. The ten largest clonotypes hold around an eighth of the sample.

The roughly 38 donors, aged 6 to 90 years, were systemically healthy Caucasian individuals from Russia. Approximately 9.3 milliliters of peripheral blood were collected from each donor into EDTA-treated Vacutainer tubes. Ficoll-Paque density-gradient centrifugation was used to isolate PBMCs, with at least 7 million per sample. Total RNA, at least 6 micrograms per sample, was extracted from PBMCs with Trizol reagent. Naive CD45RAhigh/CD27high T cell percentages were measured by flow cytometry on a PBMC aliquot from every donor. The germline V gene supplies CDR1 SGHRS and CDR2 YFSETQ. From its cysteine to its phenylalanine, the CDR3 spans 16 amino acids. Of all the DNA, just the CDR3 is kept, 48 bases in frame from base 1. Trimming removed 0 bases from V and 13 bases from J, leaving 23 bases between the germline ends. Points on this clonotype: Its target antigen remains unknown. Nothing much larger sits one base from this clone, and base qualities are not available.

The source of this sequence is a man aged 25-45 years in good health. Sequencing was carried out using blood. The V and J genes are TRBV5-1 and TRBJ2-4; the D region possibly corresponds to TRBD2 (6 bases align). The CDR3 here reads CASSLVRAEGGHEQYF. At the DNA level, the sequence is TGCGCCAGCAGCTTGGTGAGGGCTGAGGGAGGACATGAGCAGTACTTC. The variable domain in full, with residues beyond the CDR3 obtained from the reference TRBV5-1 and TRBJ2-4 genes, is KAGVTQTPRYLIKTRGQQVTLSCSPISGHRSVSWYQQTPGQGLQFLFEYFSETQRNKGNFPGRFSGRQFSNSRSEMNVSTLELGDSALYLCASSLVRAEGGHEQYFGAGTRLSVL.